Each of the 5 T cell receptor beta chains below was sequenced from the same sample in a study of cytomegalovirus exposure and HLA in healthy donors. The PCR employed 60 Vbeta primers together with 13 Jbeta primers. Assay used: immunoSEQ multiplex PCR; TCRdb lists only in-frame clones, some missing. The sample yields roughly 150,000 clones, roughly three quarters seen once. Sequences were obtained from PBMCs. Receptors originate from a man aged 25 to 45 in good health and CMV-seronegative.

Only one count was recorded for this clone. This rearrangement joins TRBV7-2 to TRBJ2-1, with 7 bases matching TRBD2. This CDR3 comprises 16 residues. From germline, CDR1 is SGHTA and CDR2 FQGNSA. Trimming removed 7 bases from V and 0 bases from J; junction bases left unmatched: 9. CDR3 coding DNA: TGTGCCAGCACCCCATTAGCGGGTAGCTCCTACAATGAGCAGTTCTTC. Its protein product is CASTPLAGSSYNEQFF.

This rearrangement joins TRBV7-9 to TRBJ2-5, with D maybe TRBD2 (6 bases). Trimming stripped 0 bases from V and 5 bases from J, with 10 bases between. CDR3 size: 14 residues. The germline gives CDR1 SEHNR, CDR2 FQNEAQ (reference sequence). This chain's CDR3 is CASSLAGGAETQYF. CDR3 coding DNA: TGTGCCAGCAGCTTAGCGGGAGGAGCGGAGACCCAGTACTTC.

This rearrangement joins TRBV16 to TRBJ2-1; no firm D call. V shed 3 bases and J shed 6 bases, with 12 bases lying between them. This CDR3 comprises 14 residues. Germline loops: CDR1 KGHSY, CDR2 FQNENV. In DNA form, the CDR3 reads TGTGCCAGCAGCCATAGCCCGACGGGCAATGAGCAGTTCTTC. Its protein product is CASSHSPTGNEQFF.

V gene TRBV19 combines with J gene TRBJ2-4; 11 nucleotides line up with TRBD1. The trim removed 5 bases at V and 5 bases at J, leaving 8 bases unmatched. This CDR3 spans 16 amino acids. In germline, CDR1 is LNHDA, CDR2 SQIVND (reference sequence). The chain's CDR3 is CASSQRTGGFENIQYF. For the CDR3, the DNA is TGTGCCAGTAGTCAAAGGACAGGGGGCTTTGAAAACATTCAGTACTTC.

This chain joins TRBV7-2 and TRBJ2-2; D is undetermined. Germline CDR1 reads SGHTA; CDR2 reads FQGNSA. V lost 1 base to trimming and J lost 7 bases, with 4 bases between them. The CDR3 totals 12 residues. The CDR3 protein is CASSLDGGELFF. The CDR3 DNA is TGTGCCAGCAGCTTAGACGGCGGGGAGCTGTTTTTT. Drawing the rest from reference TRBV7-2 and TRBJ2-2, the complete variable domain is GAGVSQSPSNKVTEKGKDVELRCDPISGHTALYWYRQSLGQGLEFLIYFQGNSAPDKSGLPSDRFSAERTGGSVSTLTIQRTQQEDSAVYLCASSLDGGELFFGEGSRLTVL.